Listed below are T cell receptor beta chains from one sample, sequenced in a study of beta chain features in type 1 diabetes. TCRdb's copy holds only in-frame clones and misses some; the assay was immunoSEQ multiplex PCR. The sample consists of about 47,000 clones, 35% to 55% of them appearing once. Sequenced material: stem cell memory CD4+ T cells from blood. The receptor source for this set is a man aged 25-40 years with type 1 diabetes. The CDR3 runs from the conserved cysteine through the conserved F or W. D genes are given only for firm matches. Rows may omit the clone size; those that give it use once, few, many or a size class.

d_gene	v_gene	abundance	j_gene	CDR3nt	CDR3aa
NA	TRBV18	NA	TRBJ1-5	TGTGCCAGCTCACCGTCGGGGGATCAGCCCCAGCATTTT	CASSPSGDQPQHF
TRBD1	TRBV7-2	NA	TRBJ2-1	TGTGCCAGCAGACGTTACGCAGGGGGTGTCGGAGGTGAGCAGTTCTTC	CASRRYAGGVGGEQFF
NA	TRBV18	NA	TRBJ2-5	TGTGCCAGCTCACCACGATCCGGTGGGGGGGAGACCCAGTACTTC	CASSPRSGGGETQYF
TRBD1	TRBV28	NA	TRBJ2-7	TGTGCCAGCAGTTTCCTCGGGACAGGGACATACGAGCAGTACTTC	CASSFLGTGTYEQYF
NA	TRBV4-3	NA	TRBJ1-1	TGCGCCAGCAGCCAAGGAGTAGCTGGTCGGACTGAAGCTTTCTTT	CASSQGVAGRTEAFF
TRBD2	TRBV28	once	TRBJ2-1	TGTGCCAGCAGCTCTACTCTAGCGGGAGGGCCAGGCGAGCAGTTCTTC	CASSSTLAGGPGEQFF
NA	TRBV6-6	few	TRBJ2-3	TGTGCCAGCCGGTCAGGGCTTTCTGATACGCAGTATTTT	CASRSGLSDTQYF
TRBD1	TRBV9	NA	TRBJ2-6	TGTGCCAGCAGCGGGACAGGGTTTCTCTCTGGGGCCAACGTCCTGACTTTC	CASSGTGFLSGANVLTF
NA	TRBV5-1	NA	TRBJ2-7	TGCGCCAGCAGCTTGTTGGCCCCCTCCCGCGGCTACGAGCAGTACTTC	CASSLLAPSRGYEQYF
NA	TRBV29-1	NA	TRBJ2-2	TGCAGCGTTGGAGGAGGGAGAACCAGGATTCTCCTGTTTTTT	CSVGGGRTRILLFF
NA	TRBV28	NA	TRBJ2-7	TGTGCCAGCGTCCGGGGGAATCACGAGCAGTACTTC	CASVRGNHEQYF
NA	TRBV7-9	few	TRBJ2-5	TGTGCCAGCAGCTTAGCAGGGGCCCTCTCCCAAGAGACCCAGTACTTC	CASSLAGALSQETQYF
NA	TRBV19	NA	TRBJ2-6	TGTGCCGCCCGGGACATCCTCTCTGGGGCCAACGTCCTGACTTTC	CAARDILSGANVLTF
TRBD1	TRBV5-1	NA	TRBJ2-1	TGCGCCAGCAGCTCCAGCCGGGACAGGGTTTCCTACAATGAGCAGTTCTTC	CASSSSRDRVSYNEQFF
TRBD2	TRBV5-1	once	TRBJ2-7	TGCGCCAGCAGCCGCGGGAGCCGGGTTGGCGAGCAGTACTTC	CASSRGSRVGEQYF
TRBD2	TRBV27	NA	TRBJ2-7	TGTGCCAGCAGGCCTTCGTTTACGGGACTAGGGTTCTACGAGCAGTACTTC	CASRPSFTGLGFYEQYF
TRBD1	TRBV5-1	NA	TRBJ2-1	TGCGCCAGCAGCTCCTCGGACAGGTACAATGAGCAGTTCTTC	CASSSSDRYNEQFF
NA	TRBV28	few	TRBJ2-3	TGTGCCAGCAGTCCCCGCGGAGGCACAGATACGCAGTATTTT	CASSPRGGTDTQYF
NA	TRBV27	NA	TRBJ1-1	TGTGCCAGCAGTTTCCAGGGTATGAACACTGAAGCTTTCTTT	CASSFQGMNTEAFF
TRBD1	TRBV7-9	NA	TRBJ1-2	TGTGCCAGCAGCCCAGGAGGGGACAGGCGTATACACTATGGCTACACCTTC	CASSPGGDRRIHYGYTF
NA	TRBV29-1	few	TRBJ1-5	TGCAGCGTTGCGCAGGATAGCAATCAGCCCCAGCATTTT	CSVAQDSNQPQHF
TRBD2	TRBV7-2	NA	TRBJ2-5	TGTGCCAGCAGTCGAGCGGGAGGGAGTAAGACCCAGTACTTC	CASSRAGGSKTQYF
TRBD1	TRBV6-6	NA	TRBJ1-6	TGTGCCAGCAGCTCTCCAGGGACAGCTTATTCACCCCTCCACTTT	CASSSPGTAYSPLHF
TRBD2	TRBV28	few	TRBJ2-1	TGTGCCAGTTCCACTAGCGGGGTTTACAATGAGCAGTTCTTC	CASSTSGVYNEQFF
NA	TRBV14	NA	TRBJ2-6	TGTGCCAGCAGCCCAGCTGGGGCCAACGTCCTGACTTTC	CASSPAGANVLTF
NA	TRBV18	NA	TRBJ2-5	TGTGCCAGCTCACCACGGCAGGGACTGCAAGAGACCCAGTACTTC	CASSPRQGLQETQYF
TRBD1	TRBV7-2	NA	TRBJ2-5	TGTGCCAGCAGCCCCGGCAGGGGGCTAGAGACCCAGTACTTC	CASSPGRGLETQYF
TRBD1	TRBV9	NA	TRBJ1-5	TGTGCCAGCAGCGTAGGTCCGGACAGGGGTCAGCCCCAGCATTTT	CASSVGPDRGQPQHF
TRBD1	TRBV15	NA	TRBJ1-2	TGTGCCACCGCATTAGCGTCGGGACAGGCCTATTATGGCTACACCTTC	CATALASGQAYYGYTF
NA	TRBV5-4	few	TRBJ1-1	TGTGCCAGCAGCTTGTGTATGAGTGGCAGGGATTGCACTGAAGCTTTCTTT	CASSLCMSGRDCTEAFF
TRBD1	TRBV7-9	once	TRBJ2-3	TGTGCCAGCAGCAATCCAAGGGGGCCGGATACGCAGTATTTT	CASSNPRGPDTQYF
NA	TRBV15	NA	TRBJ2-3	TGTGCCACCAGCAGAGCGGCGACTGGCACAGATACGCAGTATTTT	CATSRAATGTDTQYF
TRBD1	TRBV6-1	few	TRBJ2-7	TGTGCCAGCAGTATCCGGACAGGGAACTACGAGCAGTACTTC	CASSIRTGNYEQYF
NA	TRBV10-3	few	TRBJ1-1	TGTGCCATCAAGGGACAGAACACTGAAGCTTTCTTT	CAIKGQNTEAFF
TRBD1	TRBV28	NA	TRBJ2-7	TGTGCCAGCAGTTCGTCCGGGACAGGGAATGTGCAGTACTTC	CASSSSGTGNVQYF
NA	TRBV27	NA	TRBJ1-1	TGTGCCAGCAGTTTAGTCAGGGACACTGAAGCTTTCTTT	CASSLVRDTEAFF
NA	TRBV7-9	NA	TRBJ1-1	TGTGCCAGCAGCTACGGGCGGGCGGCAGCTTTCTTT	CASSYGRAAAFF
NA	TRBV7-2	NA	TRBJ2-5	TGTGCCAGCAGCGGGAGAGGGGGTCAAGAGACCCAGTACTTC	CASSGRGGQETQYF
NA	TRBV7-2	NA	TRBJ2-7	TGTGCCAGCAGCCGTAGCAACCACCTGATCTACGAGCAGTACTTC	CASSRSNHLIYEQYF
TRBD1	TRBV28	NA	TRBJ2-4	TGTGCCAGCAGTTTTGGACAGGGGCGATTTCTAGCCAAAAACATTCAGTACTTC	CASSFGQGRFLAKNIQYF
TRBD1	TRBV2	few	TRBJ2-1	TGTGCCAGCAATCCCCGGACAGGAACTTACAATGAGCAGTTCTTC	CASNPRTGTYNEQFF
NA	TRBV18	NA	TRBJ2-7	TGTGCCAGCTCCCTTCTCCAGGCCGAGCAGTACTTC	CASSLLQAEQYF
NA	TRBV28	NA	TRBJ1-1	TGTGCCAGCAGTTTAGGGTGGAGCACTGAAGCTTTCTTT	CASSLGWSTEAFF
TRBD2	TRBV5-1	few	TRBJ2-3	TGCGCCAGCAGCTTGGTCGGGACTAGCGGATATACGCAGTATTTT	CASSLVGTSGYTQYF
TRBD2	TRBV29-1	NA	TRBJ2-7	TGCAGCGCGACTAGCGGGCAAACCTACGAGCAGTACTTC	CSATSGQTYEQYF
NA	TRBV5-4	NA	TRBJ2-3	TGTGCCAGCAGCTTGTTAGGCACAGATACGCAGTATTTT	CASSLLGTDTQYF
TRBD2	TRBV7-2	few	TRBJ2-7	TGTGCCAGCAGCTTAGGACTAGCGGGAGTTTACGAGCAGTACTTC	CASSLGLAGVYEQYF
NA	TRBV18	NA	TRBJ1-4	TGTGCCAGCTCACGAACAGATGCAACTAATGAAAAACTGTTTTTT	CASSRTDATNEKLFF